This TCR beta chain was sequenced during a study of T cells in Graves' hyperthyroidism and ophthalmopathy. There were TCR beta CDR3 regions amplified from RNA transcripts. Primed by the HTBI set, a first-round RT-PCR was run on the TCR CDR3. TCRdb called the multiplex PCR reads again in MiXCR, with one record for every CDR3 protein. The repertoire consists of 350,000 to 450,000 distinct CDR3 sequences, with about 17% occurring once and the leading ten covering 34%. CDR1 and CDR2 from the germline V gene are SQVTM and ANQGSEA. V gave up 5 bases and J gave up 6 bases, with 13 bases separating them. The CDR3 has 13 residues. This clonotype was recorded at least ten times.

Sequenced: blood. The V and J genes are TRBV29-1 and TRBJ2-2, with D perhaps TRBD1 (6 bases). The clonotype originates from a woman aged 25 to 39 with Graves' hyperthyroidism that later progressed to Graves' ophthalmopathy. Written as DNA, the CDR3 is TGCAGCGTTCTACGTGAGGGGGCCGGGGAGCTGTTTTTT. This codes for CSVLREGAGELFF.